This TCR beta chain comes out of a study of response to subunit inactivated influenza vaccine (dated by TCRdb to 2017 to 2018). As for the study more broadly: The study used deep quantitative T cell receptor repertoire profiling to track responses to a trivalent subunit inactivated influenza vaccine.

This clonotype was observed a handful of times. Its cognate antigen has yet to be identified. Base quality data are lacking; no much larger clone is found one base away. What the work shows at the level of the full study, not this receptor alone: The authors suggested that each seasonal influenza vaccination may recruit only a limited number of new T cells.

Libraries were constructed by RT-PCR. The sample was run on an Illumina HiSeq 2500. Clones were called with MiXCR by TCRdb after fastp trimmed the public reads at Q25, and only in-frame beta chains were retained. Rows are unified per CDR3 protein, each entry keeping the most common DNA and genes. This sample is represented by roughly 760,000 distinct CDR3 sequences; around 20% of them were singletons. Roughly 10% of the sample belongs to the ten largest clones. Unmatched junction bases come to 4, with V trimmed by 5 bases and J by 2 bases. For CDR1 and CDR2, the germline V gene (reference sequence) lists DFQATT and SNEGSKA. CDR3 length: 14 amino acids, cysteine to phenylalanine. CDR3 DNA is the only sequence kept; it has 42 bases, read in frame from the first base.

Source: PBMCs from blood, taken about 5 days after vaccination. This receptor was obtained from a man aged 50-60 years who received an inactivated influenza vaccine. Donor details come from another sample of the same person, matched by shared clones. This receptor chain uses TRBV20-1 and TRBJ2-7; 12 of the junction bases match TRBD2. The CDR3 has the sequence CSACRTSGTYEQYF. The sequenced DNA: TGCAGTGCTTGTCGGACTAGCGGGACCTACGAGCAGTACTTC.